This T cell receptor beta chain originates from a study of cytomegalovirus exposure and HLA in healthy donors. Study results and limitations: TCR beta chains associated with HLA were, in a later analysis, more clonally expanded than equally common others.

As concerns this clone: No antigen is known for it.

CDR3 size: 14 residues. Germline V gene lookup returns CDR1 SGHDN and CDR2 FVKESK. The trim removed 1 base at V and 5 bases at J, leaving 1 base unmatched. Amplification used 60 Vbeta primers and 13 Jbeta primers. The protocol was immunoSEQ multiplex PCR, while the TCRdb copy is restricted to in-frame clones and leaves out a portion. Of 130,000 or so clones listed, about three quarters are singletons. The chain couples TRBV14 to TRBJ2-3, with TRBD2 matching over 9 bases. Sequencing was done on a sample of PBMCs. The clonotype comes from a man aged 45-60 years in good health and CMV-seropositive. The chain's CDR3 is CASSQGLAEDTQYF. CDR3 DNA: TGTGCCAGCAGCCAAGGACTAGCGGAAGATACGCAGTATTTT.